The 30 T cell receptor beta chains presented below share a single source sample, sequenced in a study of PD-L1 blockade in urothelial cancer. Specified time point: peripheral blood 6 weeks after treatment start. TCRdb keeps only in-frame clones here, not all; method: immunoSEQ multiplex PCR. The sample includes 100,000 to 150,000 clones, more than 70% of them seen just once. The source was PBMCs, collected around atezolizumab (anti-PD-L1) treatment. These receptor sequences come from a man aged 45 to 65 with urothelial cancer.

This clone has only one observation. This chain connects TRBV30 to TRBJ1-1; 7 nucleotides line up with TRBD1. From germline, CDR1 is GTSNPN and CDR2 SVGIG (reference sequence). The trim removed 1 base at V and 10 bases at J, leaving 3 bases unmatched. This CDR3 contains 11 residues. Written as DNA, the CDR3 is TGTGCCTGGAGTGCGACAGGGCGAGCTTTCTTT. It is translated as CAWSATGRAFF.

A single count supports this clone. The V call is TRBV27, the J call TRBJ2-5, with a tentative D call TRBD2 (5 bases). The CDR3 extends over 16 amino acids. V was shortened by 5 bases and J by 4 bases, with 20 bases between the two germline ends. Germline V gives CDR1 MNHEY, CDR2 SMNVEV (reference sequence). The CDR3 protein is CASSPHMSSVGETQYF. As DNA, the CDR3 is TGTGCCAGCAGTCCCCATATGAGTAGCGTAGGAGAGACCCAGTACTTC.

This clone showed up just once. V is TRBV7-9 and J is TRBJ2-1; the match to TRBD2 covers 12 bases. Looked up from germline, CDR1 is SEHNR and CDR2 is FQNEAQ (reference sequence). V shed 6 bases and J 7 bases; nucleotides not matched to a gene: 10. This CDR3 has 16 residues. The DNA for the CDR3 is TGTGCCAGCAGTTTGCAACTAGCGGGAGGTTTAAATGAGCAGTTCTTC. Amino acids: CASSLQLAGGLNEQFF.

This sequence joins TRBV9 and TRBJ2-1; tentatively, D is TRBD2 (5 bases). Trimming cost V 0 bases and J 5 bases, with 9 bases left between them. The CDR3 is 14 amino acids. Germline CDR1 reads SGDLS; CDR2 reads YYNGEE. CDR3 in amino acids: CASSVGDYHNEQFF. The DNA of the CDR3 is TGTGCCAGCAGCGTAGGAGACTACCACAATGAGCAGTTCTTC.

V usage is TRBV7-3 and J usage is TRBJ2-5; 11 nucleotides match TRBD2. This CDR3 is built from 16 residues. V shed 5 bases, J shed 2 bases, and the junction held 7 bases outside the gene matches. Germline CDR1 is SGHTA and CDR2 is FQGTGA. The CDR3, as DNA: TGTGCCAGCAGCACTAGCGGGAGCGTCCCACAAGAGACCCAGTACTTC. It yields the protein CASSTSGSVPQETQYF.

The genes are TRBV28 and TRBJ1-2; D remains ambiguous. The germline V gene has CDR1 MDHEN and CDR2 SYDVKM. V was clipped by 6 bases and J by 8 bases, with 13 bases between them. The CDR3 spans 12 residues. CDR3 amino acids: CASRQLGGGYTF. The CDR3 DNA reads as TGTGCCAGCAGACAACTTGGAGGAGGCTACACCTTC.

The chain is built from TRBV19 and TRBJ1-3, with 9 positions matching TRBD1. V shed 9 bases and J 4 bases; nucleotides not matched to a gene: 10. The CDR3 extends over 15 amino acids. Germline CDR1 and CDR2: LNHDA and SQIVND (reference sequence). CDR3 sequence: CASADPGTGGNTIYF. The CDR3 nucleotides are TGTGCCAGCGCCGATCCGGGGACAGGGGGAAACACCATATATTTT.

The gene calls are TRBV9 and TRBJ2-3; 8 bases fit TRBD2. Germline assignment: CDR1 SGDLS and CDR2 YYNGEE. Trimming removed 3 bases from V and 5 bases from J; junction bases left unmatched: 8. The CDR3 has 15 residues. The CDR3 region is CASSDSGTRIDTQYF. The DNA of the CDR3 is TGTGCCAGCAGCGATTCCGGGACTAGAATAGATACGCAGTATTTT.

This clone was detected once. This CDR3 reads CASSLAQGVSEAFF. CDR3 coding DNA: TGTGCCAGCAGCTTGGCCCAGGGGGTGAGTGAAGCTTTCTTT. This sequence joins TRBV5-4 and TRBJ1-1; 7 bases fit TRBD1. Germline trimming cut 0 bases from V and 7 bases from J; bases unmatched to any gene: 6. The germline CDR1 and CDR2 sequences are SGHNT and YYREEE (reference sequence). The CDR3 has 14 residues.

The rearrangement links TRBV19 to TRBJ1-1; the D gene is possibly TRBD1 (5 bases). Germline V lookup: CDR1 LNHDA, CDR2 SQIVND (reference sequence). The CDR3 consists of 17 residues. The V and J ends lost 4 bases and 4 bases respectively, with 22 bases between them. CDR3 residues: CASSRAGTLVRGTEAFF. The DNA of the CDR3 is TGTGCCAGTAGTAGGGCCGGGACTCTGGTCCGGGGCACTGAAGCTTTCTTT.

This sequence joins TRBV28 and TRBJ2-7; 8 nucleotides line up with TRBD1. The CDR3 spans 15 residues. The ends lost 2 bases at V and 3 bases at J; junction bases unmatched: 6. The V gene's germline CDR1 is MDHEN and CDR2 SYDVKM. CDR3 in amino acids: CASSLSGQGHYEQYF. In nucleotides, the CDR3 is TGTGCCAGCAGTTTAAGCGGACAGGGTCACTACGAGCAGTACTTC.

The CDR3 DNA reads as TGTGCCAGCACCAGGGACAGAGATGAAAAACTGTTTTTT. Amino acids: CASTRDRDEKLFF. The chain carries TRBV6-6 and TRBJ1-4; 7 nucleotides agree with TRBD1. The V gene's germline CDR1 is MNHNY and CDR2 SVGAGI (reference sequence). Trimming took 7 bases from V and 6 from J; bases not matched to a gene: 5. The CDR3 is 13 amino acids.

This chain links TRBV28 with TRBJ2-5; weak D call: TRBD1 (8 bases). Trimming took off 2 bases at V and 5 bases at J, with 15 bases between the two ends. From germline, CDR1 is MDHEN and CDR2 SYDVKM. The CDR3 is 15 residues long. The CDR3, as DNA: TGTGCCAGCAGTTTACCTGGACAGGGAGGGGAGACCCAGTACTTC. Encoded protein: CASSLPGQGGETQYF.

A single count supports this clone. The rearrangement links TRBV5-6 to TRBJ2-7; possible D gene TRBD2, 6 bases. V shed 4 bases and J shed 3 bases, with 14 bases lying between them. The CDR3 runs to 14 residues. CDR1 and CDR2 from the germline V gene are SGHDT and YYEEEE. CDR3 nucleotide sequence: TGTGCCAGCAGCCTTAGCGGAGACTTCTACGAGCAGTACTTC. Protein sequence: CASSLSGDFYEQYF.

The rearrangement uses TRBV18 and TRBJ2-7; a possible D gene is TRBD2 (5 bases). The CDR3 contains 16 residues. Trimming pared 3 bases from V and 0 bases from J, leaving 15 bases between. Looked up from germline, CDR1 is KGHSH and CDR2 is LQKENI. CDR3: CASSPLSTSGSYEQYF. The CDR3, as DNA: TGTGCCAGCTCACCCCTTAGTACCAGCGGCTCCTACGAGCAGTACTTC.

The chain has TRBV5-1 and TRBJ2-7; no clear D. The CDR3 is made up of 13 amino acids. Germline values: CDR1 SGHRS, CDR2 YFSETQ. Trimming took off 0 bases at V and 1 base at J, with 5 bases between the two ends. The CDR3: CASSLELSYEQYF. The CDR3 DNA reads as TGCGCCAGCAGCTTGGAACTGTCCTACGAGCAGTACTTC.

The chain recombines TRBV30 with TRBJ1-2; 9 bases fit TRBD1. Germline CDR1 and CDR2: GTSNPN and SVGIG (reference sequence). Germline trimming cut 2 bases from V and 4 bases from J; bases unmatched to any gene: 11. CDR3 length: 16 amino acids. The CDR3 DNA follows: TGTGCCTGGAGTTATACAGGGGGCCCAATACGCTATGGCTACACCTTC. This gives the protein CAWSYTGGPIRYGYTF.

In its sample, this clone was seen a few times. CDR3 protein: CAWDGQVSSYEQYF. The CDR3 DNA sequence: TGTGCCTGGGACGGACAGGTATCATCCTACGAGCAGTACTTC. V gene TRBV30 combines with J gene TRBJ2-7; the match to TRBD1 covers 7 bases. Trimming removed 5 bases from V and 1 base from J; junction bases left unmatched: 8. The CDR3 consists of 14 residues. The germline V gene has CDR1 GTSNPN and CDR2 SVGIG (reference sequence).

In its sample, this clone was seen once. The V and J genes are TRBV28 and TRBJ1-1; possible D gene TRBD1, 6 bases. This CDR3 has 11 amino acids. Germline values: CDR1 MDHEN, CDR2 SYDVKM. V was pared by 6 bases and J by 7 bases, with 9 bases between. The CDR3 bases are TGTGCCAGCAGGCTGACAGGTGAAGCTTTCTTT. Its translation: CASRLTGEAFF.

This clone has only one observation. The CDR3 DNA sequence: TGTGCCACCATGCTCGGGACTAGCGGCTATACGAGCTCCTACAATGAGCAGTTCTTC. This gives the protein CATMLGTSGYTSSYNEQFF. The chain carries TRBV15 and TRBJ2-1; 11 bases fit TRBD2. Germline V CDR1 and CDR2: LNHNV, YYDKDF (reference sequence). The CDR3 covers 19 residues. With 7 bases clipped from V and 0 bases from J, the junction kept 14 bases outside the gene matches.

The chain uses TRBV4-2 and TRBJ1-4; 8 positions agree with TRBD1. This CDR3 is 15 amino acids long. Per the germline V gene, CDR1 is LGHNA and CDR2 is YNFKEQ. V dropped 1 base and J dropped 6; count of bases not matched to a gene: 4. This CDR3 reads CASSQVDREYEKLFF. CDR3 coding DNA: TGTGCCAGCAGCCAAGTGGACAGGGAATATGAAAAACTGTTTTTT.

The chain recombines TRBV6-6 with TRBJ2-7; TRBD1 agrees at 9 bases. CDR1 and CDR2 (germline): MNHNY, SVGAGI (reference sequence). The ends lost 2 bases at V and 5 bases at J; junction bases unmatched: 4. The CDR3 is 14 amino acids. The CDR3 coding sequence is TGTGCCAGCAGTTACGGGACAGGGTTGGACGAGCAGTACTTC. It yields the protein CASSYGTGLDEQYF.

J is TRBJ1-3 and V is TRBV7-6, with D perhaps TRBD1 (6 bases). This CDR3 region has 18 residues. Germline values: CDR1 SGHVS, CDR2 FNYEAQ. The germline V and J ends were trimmed by 4 bases and 4 bases, with 23 bases remaining between them. CDR3 coding DNA: TGTGCCAGCAGCTCTAACCCCATTGCGGGGGCCATCGGAAACACCATATATTTT. Translation gives CASSSNPIAGAIGNTIYF. Full variable domain (rest looked up from reference TRBV7-6 and TRBJ1-3): GAGVSQSPRYKVTKRGQDVALRCDPISGHVSLYWYRQALGQGPEFLTYFNYEAQQDKSGLPNDRFSAERPEGSISTLTIQRTEQRDSAMYRCASSSNPIAGAIGNTIYFGEGSWLTVV.

This clone was recorded a few times. The rearrangement uses TRBV28 and TRBJ2-7, with TRBD2 matching over 10 bases. Losses at the gene ends were 3 bases for V and 0 bases for J; bases not matched to a gene: 5. Per germline, CDR1 MDHEN and CDR2 SYDVKM. The CDR3 runs 16 residues. CDR3 in amino acids: CASSFALAGLSYEQYF. The CDR3 region has the DNA TGTGCCAGCAGTTTCGCACTAGCGGGACTCTCCTACGAGCAGTACTTC.

The V call is TRBV7-2, the J call TRBJ1-2, with D possibly matching TRBD1 (5 bases). The CDR3 totals 16 residues. The V end lost 1 base, the J end lost 7 bases, and 19 bases lay between the germline ends. Germline V gene data show CDR1 as SGHTA and CDR2 as FQGNSA. The CDR3 DNA follows: TGTGCCAGCAGCTTAGGCCAGGGTTTAGTACTGGGTGGCTACACCTTC. Amino acid sequence: CASSLGQGLVLGGYTF.

This rearrangement joins TRBV25-1 to TRBJ2-7, with TRBD1 identical over 7 bases. The germline gives CDR1 MGHDK, CDR2 SYGVNS. The J segment lost 5 bases and the V segment lost 3 bases, leaving 4 bases of the junction unmatched. The CDR3 sequence is 13 residues long. This chain's CDR3 is CASSDLQGNEQYF. CDR3 bases: TGTGCCAGCAGTGACCTACAGGGGAACGAGCAGTACTTC.

The V and J genes are TRBV9 and TRBJ2-1, with TRBD1 matching 7 bases. CDR3 length: 15 amino acids. Germline V gene lookup returns CDR1 SGDLS and CDR2 YYNGEE. Germline trimming cut 2 bases from V and 3 bases from J; bases unmatched to any gene: 5. CDR3 sequence: CASSVGQGVYNEQFF. CDR3 DNA sequence: TGTGCCAGCAGCGTGGGGCAGGGGGTCTACAATGAGCAGTTCTTC.

This clone was counted once. The chain couples TRBV27 to TRBJ2-1; weak D call: TRBD2 (6 bases). The length of the CDR3 is 16 residues. V lost 6 bases and J 2 bases, leaving 17 bases between the germline ends. CDR1 is MNHEY and CDR2 is SMNVEV in the germline V gene (reference sequence). The chain's CDR3 is CASRARLTGAYNEQFF. The CDR3 nucleotides are TGTGCCAGCAGAGCGAGGCTTACGGGGGCCTACAATGAGCAGTTCTTC.

The gene calls are TRBV30 and TRBJ1-6; D not certain. Germline V lookup: CDR1 GTSNPN, CDR2 SVGIG (reference sequence). V dropped 3 bases and J dropped 4 bases, with 7 bases sitting between them. This CDR3 comprises 13 residues. The CDR3 DNA sequence: TGTGCCTGGAGCAAGGAGTATAATTCACCCCTCCACTTT. Translating gives CAWSKEYNSPLHF.

The V and J genes are TRBV5-1 and TRBJ2-2; 10 bases map to TRBD2. CDR1 is SGHRS, CDR2 YFSETQ, per germline. V was clipped by 7 bases and J by 6 bases; unmatched bases: 9. This CDR3 region has 15 residues. The CDR3 DNA is TGCGCCAGCGGGGGAGCGGGAGGGCCCTCCGGGGAGCTGTTTTTT. Protein sequence: CASGGAGGPSGELFF.